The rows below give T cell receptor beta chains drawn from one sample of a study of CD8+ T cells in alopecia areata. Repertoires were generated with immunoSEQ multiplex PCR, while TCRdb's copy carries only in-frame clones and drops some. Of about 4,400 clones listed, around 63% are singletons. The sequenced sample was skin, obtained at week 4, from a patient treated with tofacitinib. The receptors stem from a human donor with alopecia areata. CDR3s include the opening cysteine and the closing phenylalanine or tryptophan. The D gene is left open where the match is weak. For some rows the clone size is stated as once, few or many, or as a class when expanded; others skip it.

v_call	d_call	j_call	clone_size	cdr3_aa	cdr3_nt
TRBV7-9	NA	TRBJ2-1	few	CASSPLGPEQFF	TGTGCCAGCAGCCCCCTAGGGCCTGAGCAGTTCTTC
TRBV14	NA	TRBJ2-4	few	CASSPRGYIQYF	TGTGCCAGCAGCCCCCGGGGTTACATTCAGTACTTC
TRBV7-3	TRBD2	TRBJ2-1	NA	CASSLSGRLNEQFF	TGTGCCAGCAGCCTGAGCGGGAGGTTAAATGAGCAGTTCTTC
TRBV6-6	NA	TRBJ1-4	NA	CASSRRGSEKLFF	TGTGCCAGCAGTCGTCGGGGAAGTGAAAAACTGTTTTTT
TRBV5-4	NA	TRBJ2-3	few	CASSLWTDPTDTQYF	TGTGCCAGCAGCTTATGGACAGACCCCACAGATACGCAGTATTTT
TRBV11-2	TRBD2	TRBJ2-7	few	CASSFHLWAGESYEQYF	TGTGCCAGCAGCTTCCATCTCTGGGCGGGAGAATCCTACGAGCAGTACTTC
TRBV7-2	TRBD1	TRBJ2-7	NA	CASSPRGGTGVLGLEQYF	TGTGCCAGCAGCCCCCGAGGCGGGACAGGGGTTTTGGGGCTGGAGCAGTACTTC
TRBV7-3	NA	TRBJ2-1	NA	CASSLSSGGLSYNEQFF	TGTGCCAGCAGCTTATCATCAGGGGGACTCTCCTACAATGAGCAGTTCTTC
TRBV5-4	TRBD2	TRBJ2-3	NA	CASTPGGTSGRVSTQYF	TGTGCCAGCACCCCGGGTGGGACTAGCGGCAGGGTTAGTACGCAGTATTTT
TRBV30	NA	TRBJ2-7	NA	CAWSVQPYEQYF	TGTGCCTGGAGTGTACAGCCCTACGAGCAGTACTTC
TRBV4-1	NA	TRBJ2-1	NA	CASSYNEQFF	TGCGCCAGCAGCTACAATGAGCAGTTCTTC
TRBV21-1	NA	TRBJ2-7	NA	CASSLDREGDEQYF	TGTGCCAGCAGCCTCGACAGGGAAGGAGACGAGCAGTACTTC
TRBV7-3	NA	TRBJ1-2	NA	CASSQGPNYGYTF	TGTGCCAGCAGCCAGGGACCGAACTATGGCTACACCTTC
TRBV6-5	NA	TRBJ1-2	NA	CASSYDSYGYTF	TGTGCCAGCAGTTATGACAGCTATGGCTACACCTTC
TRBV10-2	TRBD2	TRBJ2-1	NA	CASSDLPFSGTSYNEQFF	TGCGCCAGCAGTGACCTTCCCTTTAGCGGGACATCCTACAATGAGCAGTTCTTC
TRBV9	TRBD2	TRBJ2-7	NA	CASSGGTSGSYEQYF	TGTGCCAGCAGCGGCGGGACTAGCGGGAGTTACGAGCAGTACTTC
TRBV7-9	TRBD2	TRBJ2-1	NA	CASSLAPAGTSGVKEQFF	TGTGCCAGCAGCTTAGCACCCGCCGGGACTAGCGGAGTAAAAGAGCAGTTCTTC
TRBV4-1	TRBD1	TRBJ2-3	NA	CASSQGQGFTDTQYF	TGCGCCAGCAGCCAAGGACAGGGATTCACAGATACGCAGTATTTT
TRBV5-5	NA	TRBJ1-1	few	CASSLRGNTEAFF	TGTGCCAGCAGCCTTCGGGGGAACACTGAAGCTTTCTTT
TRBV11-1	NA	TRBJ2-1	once	CASSAEAGIYNEQFF	TGTGCCAGCAGTGCTGAGGCAGGGATCTACAATGAGCAGTTCTTC
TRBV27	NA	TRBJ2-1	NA	CASSSTSSASSYNEQFF	TGTGCCAGCAGTTCCACCTCGTCGGCTAGCTCCTACAATGAGCAGTTCTTC
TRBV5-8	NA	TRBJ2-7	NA	CASSHGTDYEQYF	TGTGCCAGCAGCCACGGGACGGACTACGAGCAGTACTTC
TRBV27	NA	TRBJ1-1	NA	CASSYGHLNTEAFF	TGTGCCAGCAGTTACGGACATTTGAACACTGAAGCTTTCTTT
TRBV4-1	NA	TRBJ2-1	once	CASSEQPGPLVRQFF	TGCGCCAGCAGCGAGCAGCCGGGACCCCTCGTGAGGCAGTTCTTC
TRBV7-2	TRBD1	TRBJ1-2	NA	CASSLRDRGTRVYGYTF	TGTGCCAGCAGCCTGAGGGACAGGGGGACCAGGGTCTATGGCTACACCTTC
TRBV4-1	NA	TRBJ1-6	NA	CASSRDASSYNSPLHF	TGCGCCAGCAGCCGGGACGCGAGCTCCTATAATTCACCCCTCCACTTT
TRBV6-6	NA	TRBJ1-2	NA	CASRMTDYGYTF	TGTGCCAGCAGGATGACGGACTATGGCTACACCTTC
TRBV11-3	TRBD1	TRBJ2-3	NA	CASSLGARDREVVDTQYF	TGTGCCAGCAGCTTAGGTGCTCGGGACAGGGAGGTCGTGGATACGCAGTATTTT